One and the same sample provided the 25 T cell receptor beta chains below, sequenced in a study of Ad26.COV2.S vaccination and SARS-CoV-2 variants. Assay used: immunoSEQ multiplex PCR; TCRdb lists only in-frame clones, some missing. The top ten clones hold about 1.7% of a sample with more than 400,000 clones, approximately 90% of them seen once. Treatment: around 19 received Ad26.COV2.S at low or high dose, single or two shots; 5 received placebo; per-sample allocation not given. Specimens were obtained on day 63 following the first vaccine or placebo injection. The sample in question was peripheral blood, obtained in a trial of Ad26.COV2.S vaccine versus placebo. The source of these receptors is a person aged 18 to 59 who received the Ad26.COV2.S COVID-19 vaccine or a placebo.

The table lists this clone with a count of one. Other DNA sequences from this sample encode an identical CDR3 as well. This chain connects TRBV5-5 to TRBJ2-3, with TRBD2 matching over 7 bases. V dropped 4 bases and J dropped 0; count of bases not matched to a gene: 8. Germline V gene lookup returns CDR1 SGHKS and CDR2 YYEKEE (reference sequence). This CDR3 has 16 residues. The CDR3 region is CASSLSLAVSTDTQYF. Here the CDR3 DNA reads TGTGCCAGCAGCCTTAGTCTAGCGGTTAGCACAGATACGCAGTATTTT. The variable domain in full, with the rest retrieved from reference TRBV5-5 and TRBJ2-3, is DAGVTQSPTHLIKTRGQQVTLRCSPISGHKSVSWYQQVLGQGPQFIFQYYEKEERGRGNFPDRFSARQFPNYSSELNVNALLLGDSALYLCASSLSLAVSTDTQYFGPGTRLTVL.

The chain links TRBV15 to TRBJ1-2; D is perhaps TRBD1 (5 bases). The CDR3 is made up of 16 amino acids. Trimming stripped 4 bases from V and 3 bases from J, with 18 bases between. The germline V gene encodes CDR1 LNHNV and CDR2 YYDKDF (reference sequence). The CDR3 region is CATSTRGVDSHYGYTF. The CDR3 DNA sequence: TGTGCCACCAGCACACGGGGTGTTGACAGTCACTATGGCTACACCTTC.

The chain links TRBV5-1 to TRBJ2-1, with 9 bases identical to TRBD1. With V trimmed by 3 bases and J by 5 bases, 24 bases remained unmatched. Germline V gives CDR1 SGHRS, CDR2 YFSETQ. This CDR3 is built from 21 residues. CDR3 protein: CASSSKLQGARISGLNNEQFF. The CDR3 coding sequence is TGCGCCAGCAGCTCGAAGTTACAGGGGGCAAGGATATCCGGACTAAACAATGAGCAGTTCTTC.

The chain employs TRBV7-9 and TRBJ1-1, with no clear D. In germline, CDR1 is SEHNR, CDR2 FQNEAQ (reference sequence). Trimming stripped 4 bases from V and 1 base from J, with 7 bases between. This CDR3 region has 13 residues. The CDR3 nucleotides read TGTGCCAGCAGCTCCGGGAAGAACACTGAAGCTTTCTTT. Protein product: CASSSGKNTEAFF.

This clone was seen only once. The gene calls are TRBV28 and TRBJ2-3; D perhaps matches TRBD2 (6 bases). CDR3 length: 16 amino acids. Trimming shortened V by 4 bases and J by 2 bases, and 16 bases separated the two germline ends. Germline CDR1 and CDR2: MDHEN and SYDVKM. CDR3 sequence: CASSSRGWFSTDTQYF. The DNA for the CDR3 is TGTGCCAGCAGTTCACGGGGGTGGTTTTCCACAGATACGCAGTATTTT.

This clone was detected only once. CDR3 protein: CATGETGANEQYF. CDR3 DNA: TGTGCCACCGGGGAAACCGGTGCCAACGAGCAGTACTTC. V usage is TRBV28 and J usage is TRBJ2-7, with TRBD2 as a possible D gene (5 bases). This CDR3 is built from 13 residues. V was pared by 10 bases and J by 5 bases, with 18 bases between. Per the germline V gene, CDR1 is MDHEN and CDR2 is SYDVKM.

The rearrangement joins TRBV3-1 (or the pseudogene TRBV3-2) to TRBJ2-4; tentative D call: TRBD2 (5 bases). CDR3 length: 12 residues. V was shortened by 1 base and J by 14 bases, with 12 bases between the two germline ends. Germline CDR1 is LGHDT and CDR2 is YNNKEL (reference sequence). Here the CDR3 DNA reads TGTGCCAGCAGCCAAGTCGAGGGTTTTGAGTACTTC. This gives the protein CASSQVEGFEYF.

The genes are TRBV15 and TRBJ2-7, with D unresolved. V was shortened by 1 base and J by 2 bases, with 6 bases between the two germline ends. Germline CDR1 and CDR2: LNHNV and YYDKDF (reference sequence). This CDR3 spans 13 amino acids. CDR3 protein: CATSRVGTYEQYF. The CDR3 DNA follows: TGTGCCACCAGCAGAGTGGGGACCTACGAGCAGTACTTC. Filled out from reference TRBV15 and TRBJ2-7, the complete variable domain reads DAMVIQNPRYQVTQFGKPVTLSCSQTLNHNVMYWYQQKSSQAPKLLFHYYDKDFNNEADTPDNFQSRRPNTSFCFLDIRSPGLGDTAMYLCATSRVGTYEQYFGPGTRLTVT.

The sample holds one count of this clone. The chain uses TRBV4-3 and TRBJ2-1; weak D call: TRBD2 (5 bases). V shed 0 bases and J shed 12 bases, with 9 bases lying between them. CDR3 length: 12 residues. The germline gives CDR1 LGHNA, CDR2 YSLEER. This chain's CDR3 is CASSQDRGLQFF. As DNA, the CDR3 is TGCGCCAGCAGCCAAGATAGAGGACTGCAGTTCTTC.

The V call is TRBV3-1 (or the pseudogene TRBV3-2), the J call TRBJ1-1, with D uncertain. CDR3 size: 12 residues. The germline CDR1 and CDR2 sequences are LGHDT and YNNKEL (reference sequence). With 1 base removed from V and 6 bases from J, the gap between germline ends came to 6 bases. For the CDR3, the DNA is TGTGCCAGCAGCCAAGTTTACGCTGAAGCTTTCTTT. Protein product: CASSQVYAEAFF.

The chain couples TRBV7-9 to TRBJ2-2; D is unresolved. The CDR3 spans 13 residues. The germline V gene has CDR1 SEHNR and CDR2 FQNEAQ (reference sequence). The CDR3 sequence: CASVWANTGELFF. CDR3 nucleotide sequence: TGTGCGTCGGTTTGGGCCAACACCGGGGAGCTGTTTTTT.

This sequence joins TRBV19 and TRBJ2-6; TRBD2 matches at 9 bases. The CDR3 has 16 amino acids. After removal of 2 bases from V and 2 bases from J, the junction contained 1 base not matched to a gene. The germline gives CDR1 LNHDA, CDR2 SQIVND (reference sequence). The CDR3 spells CASSIIAGAGANVLTF. The CDR3 DNA is TGTGCCAGTAGTATAATAGCGGGGGCTGGGGCCAACGTCCTGACTTTC.

The chain uses TRBV10-3 and TRBJ2-1, with D possibly being TRBD1 (5 bases). Trimming stripped 2 bases from V and 7 bases from J, with 6 bases between. Germline CDR1 ENHRY, CDR2 SYGVKD. The CDR3 has 12 amino acids. The CDR3 bases are TGTGCCATCAGTGAGCAGGGAAATGAGCAGTTCTTC. It yields the protein CAISEQGNEQFF.

The chain is built from TRBV7-6 and TRBJ2-7; 8 bases match TRBD1. V was pared by 4 bases and J by 2 bases, with 4 bases of the junction left unmatched. In germline, CDR1 is SGHVS, CDR2 FNYEAQ. CDR3 size: 14 residues. The chain's CDR3 is CASSSGTGPYEQYF. The CDR3 DNA reads TGTGCCAGCAGCTCCGGGACAGGTCCCTACGAGCAGTACTTC. Looking up the rest from reference TRBV7-6 and TRBJ2-7 gives the full variable domain: GAGVSQSPRYKVTKRGQDVALRCDPISGHVSLYWYRQALGQGPEFLTYFNYEAQQDKSGLPNDRFSAERPEGSISTLTIQRTEQRDSAMYRCASSSGTGPYEQYFGPGTRLTVT.

The chain links TRBV19 to TRBJ2-4, with D perhaps matching TRBD1 (6 bases). V was pared by 6 bases and J by 3 bases, with 12 bases between. This CDR3 spans 14 amino acids. The germline gives CDR1 LNHDA, CDR2 SQIVND (reference sequence). The CDR3 reads CASSISTGKNIQYF. In DNA, the CDR3 is TGTGCCAGTAGCATTTCGACAGGCAAAAACATTCAGTACTTC.

CDR3 residues: CASSLRLAGNTDTQYF. CDR3 nucleotides: TGTGCCAGCAGTTTGCGACTAGCGGGTAACACAGATACGCAGTATTTT. This rearrangement joins TRBV27 to TRBJ2-3; TRBD2 agrees at 10 bases. V was pared by 3 bases and J by 2 bases, with 5 bases of the junction left unmatched. Germline V gene data show CDR1 as MNHEY and CDR2 as SMNVEV (reference sequence). There are 16 residues in the CDR3.

The V call is TRBV12-3 or TRBV12-4, the J call TRBJ2-7; no firm D call. CDR3 length equals 13 residues. Trimming pared 1 base from V and 4 bases from J, leaving 8 bases between. CDR3 in amino acids: CASSLVASYEQYF. The CDR3 nucleotides read TGTGCCAGCAGTTTAGTGGCTAGTTACGAGCAGTACTTC.

Only one count was recorded for this clone. The chain is built from TRBV10-3 and TRBJ1-2; 9 bases line up with TRBD1. Germline values: CDR1 ENHRY, CDR2 SYGVKD. V gave up 0 bases and J gave up 10 bases; unmatched junction bases: 18. This CDR3 comprises 18 residues. CDR3 protein: CAISESRMGEQGALVYTF. The CDR3 nucleotides read TGTGCCATCAGTGAGTCGAGAATGGGGGAACAGGGGGCCCTTGTCTACACCTTC.

The chain couples TRBV19 to TRBJ1-2; D is possibly TRBD1 (5 bases). Trimming cost V 5 bases and J 5 bases, with 12 bases left between them. Germline V gene data show CDR1 as LNHDA and CDR2 as SQIVND (reference sequence). The CDR3 loop spans 13 amino acids. The CDR3 protein is CASSPTGTYGYTF. DNA for the CDR3: TGTGCCAGTAGTCCTACCGGGACTTATGGCTACACCTTC.

The count of this clone is one. The J gene is TRBJ2-2, the V gene TRBV19; D gene uncertain. CDR1 and CDR2 (germline): LNHDA, SQIVND (reference sequence). The CDR3 runs 14 residues. V gave up 7 bases and J gave up 6 bases, with 15 bases separating them. CDR3 sequence (DNA): TGTGCCAGTAAATACGGCTCCGGCCCCGGGGAGCTGTTTTTT. Translation: CASKYGSGPGELFF.

This clone appeared once. This chain connects TRBV7-2 to TRBJ2-7; 7 bases agree with TRBD1. J gave up 2 bases and V 1 base, and 5 bases lay outside the gene matches. Germline values: CDR1 SGHTA, CDR2 FQGNSA. The CDR3 is 15 amino acids. The CDR3 nucleotides are TGTGCCAGCAGCTTAGGACAGGGTGAAACCTACGAGCAGTACTTC. Its translation: CASSLGQGETYEQYF.

This chain joins TRBV5-8 and TRBJ2-1; 8 bases line up with TRBD1. Losses at the gene ends were 0 bases for V and 5 bases for J; bases not matched to a gene: 4. Germline V CDR1 and CDR2: SGHTS, YDEGEE. The CDR3 has 15 residues. CDR3 coding DNA: TGTGCCAGCAGCTTGGGGACAGGGCGAGACAATGAGCAGTTCTTC. It is translated as CASSLGTGRDNEQFF.

The rearrangement uses TRBV6-5 and TRBJ1-5; TRBD1 matches 7 bases. The CDR3 sequence is 14 residues long. Germline CDR1 MNHEY, CDR2 SVGAGI. Unmatched junction bases numbered 8, after V lost 6 bases and J lost 6 bases. CDR3 sequence: CASRPGGRAQPQHF. DNA for the CDR3: TGTGCCAGCAGACCAGGGGGGCGAGCTCAGCCCCAGCATTTT.

This rearrangement joins TRBV9 to TRBJ1-4; 8 nucleotides match TRBD1. The trim removed 3 bases at V and 10 bases at J, leaving 5 bases unmatched. Germline assignment: CDR1 SGDLS and CDR2 YYNGEE. There are 13 residues in the CDR3. The CDR3 sequence: CASSGTGTGKLFF. CDR3 in DNA: TGTGCCAGCAGCGGGACAGGGACAGGAAAACTGTTTTTT.

This chain connects TRBV28 to TRBJ2-1; the match to TRBD1 covers 7 bases. The CDR3 extends over 15 amino acids. V shed 6 bases and J 9 bases; nucleotides not matched to a gene: 14. Germline loops: CDR1 MDHEN, CDR2 SYDVKM. The CDR3 spells CASRTGQALRGEQFF. The DNA of the CDR3 is TGTGCCAGCAGAACCGGACAGGCGCTGCGTGGTGAGCAGTTCTTC.